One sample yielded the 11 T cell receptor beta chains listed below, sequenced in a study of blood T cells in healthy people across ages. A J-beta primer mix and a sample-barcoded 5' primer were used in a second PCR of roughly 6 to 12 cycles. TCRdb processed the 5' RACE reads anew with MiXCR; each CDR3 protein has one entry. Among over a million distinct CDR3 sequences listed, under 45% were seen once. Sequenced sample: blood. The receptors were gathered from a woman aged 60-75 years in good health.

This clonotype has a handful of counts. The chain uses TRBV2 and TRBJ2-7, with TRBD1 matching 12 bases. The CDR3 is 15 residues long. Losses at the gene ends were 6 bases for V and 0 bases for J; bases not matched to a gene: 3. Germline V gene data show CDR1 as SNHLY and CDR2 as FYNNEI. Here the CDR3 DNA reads TGTGCCAGCAGGGAGGGACAGGGGGCCTCCTACGAGCAGTACTTC. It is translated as CASREGQGASYEQYF. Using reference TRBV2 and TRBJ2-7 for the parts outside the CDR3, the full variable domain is EPEVTQTPSHQVTQMGQEVILRCVPISNHLYFYWYRQILGQKVEFLVSFYNNEISEKSEIFDDQFSVERPDGSNFTLKIRSTKLEDSAMYFCASREGQGASYEQYFGPGTRLTVT.

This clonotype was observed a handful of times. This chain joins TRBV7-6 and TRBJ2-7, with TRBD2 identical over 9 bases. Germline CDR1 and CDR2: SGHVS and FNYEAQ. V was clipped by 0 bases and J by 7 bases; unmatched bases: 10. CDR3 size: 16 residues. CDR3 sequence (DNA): TGTGCCAGCAGCTTAGCGTGGGGACTAGCTTCGGGTGAGCAGTACTTC. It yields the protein CASSLAWGLASGEQYF. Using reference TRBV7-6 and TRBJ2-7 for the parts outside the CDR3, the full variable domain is GAGVSQSPRYKVTKRGQDVALRCDPISGHVSLYWYRQALGQGPEFLTYFNYEAQQDKSGLPNDRFSAERPEGSISTLTIQRTEQRDSAMYRCASSLAWGLASGEQYFGPGTRLTVT.

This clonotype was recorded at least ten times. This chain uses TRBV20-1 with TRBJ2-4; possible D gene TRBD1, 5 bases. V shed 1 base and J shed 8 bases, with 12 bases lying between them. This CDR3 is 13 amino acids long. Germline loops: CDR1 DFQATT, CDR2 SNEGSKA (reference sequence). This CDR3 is CSARALVGHIQYF. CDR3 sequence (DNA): TGCAGTGCTAGAGCCCTCGTGGGGCACATTCAGTACTTC.

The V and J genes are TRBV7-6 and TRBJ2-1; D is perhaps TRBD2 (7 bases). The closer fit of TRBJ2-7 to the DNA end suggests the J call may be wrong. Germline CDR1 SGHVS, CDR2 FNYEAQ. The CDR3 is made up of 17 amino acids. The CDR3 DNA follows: TGTGCCAGCAGCTTTTCAACCACGGGGGGCTCCTACAATGAGCAGTACTTC. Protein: CASSFSTTGGSYNEQYF.

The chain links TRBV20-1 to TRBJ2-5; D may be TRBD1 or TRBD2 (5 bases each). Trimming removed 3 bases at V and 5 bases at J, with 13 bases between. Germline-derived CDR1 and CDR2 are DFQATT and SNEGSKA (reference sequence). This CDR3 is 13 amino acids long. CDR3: CSASEAGTETQYF. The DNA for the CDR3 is TGCAGTGCTAGTGAGGCAGGGACCGAGACCCAGTACTTC.

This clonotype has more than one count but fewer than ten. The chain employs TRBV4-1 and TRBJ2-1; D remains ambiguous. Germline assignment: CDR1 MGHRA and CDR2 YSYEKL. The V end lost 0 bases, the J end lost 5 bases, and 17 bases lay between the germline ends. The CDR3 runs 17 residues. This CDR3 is CASSQDLGARVHNEQFF. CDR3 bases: TGCGCCAGCAGCCAAGATCTTGGCGCCCGGGTTCACAATGAGCAGTTCTTC.

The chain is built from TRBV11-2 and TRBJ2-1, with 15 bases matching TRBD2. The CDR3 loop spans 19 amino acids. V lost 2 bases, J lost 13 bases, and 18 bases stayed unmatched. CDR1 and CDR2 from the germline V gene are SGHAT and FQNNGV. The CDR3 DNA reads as TGTGCCAGCAGCTTATCTCACTGGGTCGGACTAGCGGGAGGGCTCCTCCAGTTCTTC. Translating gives CASSLSHWVGLAGGLLQFF.

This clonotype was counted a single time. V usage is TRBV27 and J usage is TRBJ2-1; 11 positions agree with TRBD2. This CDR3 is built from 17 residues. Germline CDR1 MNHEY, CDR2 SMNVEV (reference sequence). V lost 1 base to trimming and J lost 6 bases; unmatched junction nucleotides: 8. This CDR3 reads CASSLWLAGGGSNEQFF. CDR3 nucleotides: TGTGCCAGCAGTTTATGGCTAGCGGGAGGCGGGTCCAATGAGCAGTTCTTC.

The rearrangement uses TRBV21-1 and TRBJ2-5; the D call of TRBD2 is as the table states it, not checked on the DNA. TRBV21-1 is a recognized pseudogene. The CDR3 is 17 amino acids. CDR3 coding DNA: TGTGCCAGCACCCACAAAGTAGCGCGGGGGGGTCAAGAGACCCAGTACTTC. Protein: CASTHKVARGGQETQYF.

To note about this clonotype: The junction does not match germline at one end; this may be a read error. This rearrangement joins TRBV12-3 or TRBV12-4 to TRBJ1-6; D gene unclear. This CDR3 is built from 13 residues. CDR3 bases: TGTGCCGGCAGTTTGAGTAGGAATTCACCCCTCCACTTT. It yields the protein CAGSLSRNSPLHF.

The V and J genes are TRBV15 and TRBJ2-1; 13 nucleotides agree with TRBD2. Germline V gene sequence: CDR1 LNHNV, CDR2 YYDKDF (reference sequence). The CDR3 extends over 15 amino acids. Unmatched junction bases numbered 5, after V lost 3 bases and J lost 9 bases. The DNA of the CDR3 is TGTGCCACCAGCAGGCGGACTAGCGGGAGTGGTGAGCAGTTCTTC. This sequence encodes CATSRRTSGSGEQFF.